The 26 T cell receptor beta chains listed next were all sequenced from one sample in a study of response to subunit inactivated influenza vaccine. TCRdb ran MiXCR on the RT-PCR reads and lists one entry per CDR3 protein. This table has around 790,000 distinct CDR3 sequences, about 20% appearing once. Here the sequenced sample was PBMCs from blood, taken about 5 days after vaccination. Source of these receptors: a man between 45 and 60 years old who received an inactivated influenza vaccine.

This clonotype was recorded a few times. CDR3 sequence (DNA): TGTGCCAGCAGTTCCGACGGGTACTCTGGAAACACCATATATTTT. Its protein product is CASSSDGYSGNTIYF. J is TRBJ1-3 and V is TRBV6-5; no reliable D call. V shed 4 bases and J shed 0 bases, with 10 bases lying between them. This CDR3 spans 15 amino acids. Germline V gene sequence: CDR1 MNHEY, CDR2 SVGAGI.

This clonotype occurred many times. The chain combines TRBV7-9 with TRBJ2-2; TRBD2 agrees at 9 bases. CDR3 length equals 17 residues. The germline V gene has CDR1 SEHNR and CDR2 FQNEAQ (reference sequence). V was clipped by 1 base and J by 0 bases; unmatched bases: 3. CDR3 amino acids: CASSLGGGAANTGELFF. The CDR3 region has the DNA TGTGCCAGCAGCTTAGGCGGGGGGGCCGCGAACACCGGGGAGCTGTTTTTT.

The CDR3 is CSARDPDLVRVGENIQYF. Written as DNA, the CDR3 is TGCAGTGCTAGAGACCCCGATCTAGTTAGGGTAGGAGAAAACATTCAGTACTTC. The chain is built from TRBV20-1 and TRBJ2-4; D uncertain. V was pared by 0 bases and J by 5 bases, with 23 bases between. In germline, CDR1 is DFQATT, CDR2 SNEGSKA (reference sequence). The CDR3 has 18 residues.

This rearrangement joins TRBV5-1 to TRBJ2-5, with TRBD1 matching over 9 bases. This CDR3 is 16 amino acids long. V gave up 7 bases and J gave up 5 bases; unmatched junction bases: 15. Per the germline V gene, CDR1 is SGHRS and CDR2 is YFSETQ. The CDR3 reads CASRVRPQGAGETQYF. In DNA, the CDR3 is TGCGCCAGCCGCGTTCGTCCACAGGGGGCTGGGGAGACCCAGTACTTC. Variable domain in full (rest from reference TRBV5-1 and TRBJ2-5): KAGVTQTPRYLIKTRGQQVTLSCSPISGHRSVSWYQQTPGQGLQFLFEYFSETQRNKGNFPGRFSGRQFSNSRSEMNVSTLELGDSALYLCASRVRPQGAGETQYFGPGTRLLVL.

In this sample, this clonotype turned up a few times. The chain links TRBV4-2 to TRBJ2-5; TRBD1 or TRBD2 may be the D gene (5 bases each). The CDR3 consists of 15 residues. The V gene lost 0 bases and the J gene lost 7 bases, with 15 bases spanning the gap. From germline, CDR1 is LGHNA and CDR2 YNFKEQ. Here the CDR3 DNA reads TGTGCCAGCAGCCAAGAGGGTAGTCCAGGGAGGACCCAGTACTTC. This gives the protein CASSQEGSPGRTQYF.

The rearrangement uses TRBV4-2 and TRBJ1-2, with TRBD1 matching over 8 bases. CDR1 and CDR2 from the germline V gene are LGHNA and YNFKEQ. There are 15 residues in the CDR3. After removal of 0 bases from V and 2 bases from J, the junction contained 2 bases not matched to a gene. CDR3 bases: TGTGCCAGCAGCCAAGACCAGGGGGCGAACTATGGCTACACCTTC. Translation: CASSQDQGANYGYTF.

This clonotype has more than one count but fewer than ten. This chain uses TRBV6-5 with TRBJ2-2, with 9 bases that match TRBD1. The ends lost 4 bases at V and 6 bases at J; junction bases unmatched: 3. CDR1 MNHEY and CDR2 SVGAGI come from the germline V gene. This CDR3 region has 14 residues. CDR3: CASSSWTGAGELFF. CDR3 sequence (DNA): TGTGCCAGCAGTTCCTGGACAGGGGCCGGGGAGCTGTTTTTT.

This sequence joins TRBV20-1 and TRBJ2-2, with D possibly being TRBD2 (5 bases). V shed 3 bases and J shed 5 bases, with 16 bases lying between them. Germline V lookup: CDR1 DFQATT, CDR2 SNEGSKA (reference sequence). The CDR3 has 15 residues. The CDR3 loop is CSASSDLRATGELFF. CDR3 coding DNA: TGCAGTGCTAGTAGCGACCTACGGGCAACCGGGGAGCTGTTTTTT.

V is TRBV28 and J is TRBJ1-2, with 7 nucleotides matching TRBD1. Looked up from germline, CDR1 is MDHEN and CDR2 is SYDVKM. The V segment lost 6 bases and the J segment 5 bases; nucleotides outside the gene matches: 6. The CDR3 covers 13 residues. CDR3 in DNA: TGTGCCAGCAGGTTGACAGGGAGGTATGGCTACACCTTC. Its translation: CASRLTGRYGYTF.

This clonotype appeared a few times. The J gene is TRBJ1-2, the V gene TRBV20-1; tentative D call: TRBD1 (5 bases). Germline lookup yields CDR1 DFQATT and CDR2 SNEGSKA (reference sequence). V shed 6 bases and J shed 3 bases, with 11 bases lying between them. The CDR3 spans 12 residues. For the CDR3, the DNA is TGCAGTGCCCCGGACACCTACTATGGCTACACCTTC. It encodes CSAPDTYYGYTF.

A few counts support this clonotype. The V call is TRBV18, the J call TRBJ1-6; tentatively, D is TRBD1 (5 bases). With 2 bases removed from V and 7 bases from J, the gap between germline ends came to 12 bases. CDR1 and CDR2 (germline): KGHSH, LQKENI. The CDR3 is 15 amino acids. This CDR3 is CASSPGGGENSPLHF. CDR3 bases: TGTGCCAGCTCACCAGGCGGGGGTGAGAATTCACCCCTCCACTTT.

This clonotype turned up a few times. The CDR3 reads CASSYRAGDADTQYF. CDR3 nucleotides: TGTGCCAGCAGTTATCGAGCGGGAGACGCAGATACGCAGTATTTT. This chain joins TRBV6-5 and TRBJ2-3, with 8 bases that match TRBD2. CDR3 length equals 15 residues. Trimming removed 3 bases from V and 4 bases from J; junction bases left unmatched: 6. CDR1 is MNHEY, CDR2 SVGAGI, per germline.

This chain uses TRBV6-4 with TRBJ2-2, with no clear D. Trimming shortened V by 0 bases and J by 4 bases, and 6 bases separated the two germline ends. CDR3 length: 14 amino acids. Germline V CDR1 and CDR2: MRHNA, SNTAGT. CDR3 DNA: TGTGCCAGCAGTGACTCGTGGGTCACCGGGGAGCTGTTTTTT. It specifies CASSDSWVTGELFF.

CDR3 sequence: CARTAKHQETQYF. In DNA, the CDR3 is TGTGCAAGGACAGCGAAGCACCAAGAGACCCAGTACTTC. The chain has TRBV21-1 and TRBJ2-5. TRBV21-1 has pseudogene status. The CDR3 is made up of 13 amino acids.

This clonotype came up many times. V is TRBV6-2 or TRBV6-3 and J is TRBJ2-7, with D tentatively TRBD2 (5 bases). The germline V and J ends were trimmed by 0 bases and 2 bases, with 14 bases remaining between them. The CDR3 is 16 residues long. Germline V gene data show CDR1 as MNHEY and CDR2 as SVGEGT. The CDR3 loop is CASSYSSTGLTYEQYF. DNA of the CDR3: TGTGCCAGCAGTTACTCGAGTACCGGACTTACCTACGAGCAGTACTTC.

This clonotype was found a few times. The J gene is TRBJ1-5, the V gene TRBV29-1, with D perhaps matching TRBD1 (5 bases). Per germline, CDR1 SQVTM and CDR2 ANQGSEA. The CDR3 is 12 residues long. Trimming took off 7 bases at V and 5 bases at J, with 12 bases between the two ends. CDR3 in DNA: TGCAGCGCCGGGGGAGTAGATCAGCCCCAGCATTTT. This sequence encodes CSAGGVDQPQHF.

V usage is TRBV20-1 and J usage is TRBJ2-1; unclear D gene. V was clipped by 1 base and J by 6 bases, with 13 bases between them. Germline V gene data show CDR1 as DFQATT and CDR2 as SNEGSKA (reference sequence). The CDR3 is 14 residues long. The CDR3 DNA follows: TGCAGTGCTAGAGCCCCAAACTCCGGCAATGAGCAGTTCTTC. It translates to CSARAPNSGNEQFF.

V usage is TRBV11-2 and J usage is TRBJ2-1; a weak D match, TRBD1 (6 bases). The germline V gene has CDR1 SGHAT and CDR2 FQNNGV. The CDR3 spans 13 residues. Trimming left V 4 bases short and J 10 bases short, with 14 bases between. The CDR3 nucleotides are TGTGCCAGCAGCTCGGGACACTCCGCAGAGCAGTTCTTC. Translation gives CASSSGHSAEQFF.

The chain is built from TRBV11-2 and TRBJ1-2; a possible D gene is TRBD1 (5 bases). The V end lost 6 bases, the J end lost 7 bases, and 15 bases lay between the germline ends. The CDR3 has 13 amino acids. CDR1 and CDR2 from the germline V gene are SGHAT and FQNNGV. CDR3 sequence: CASRGSGGSGYTF. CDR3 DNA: TGTGCCAGCAGAGGGTCGGGGGGTAGTGGCTACACCTTC.

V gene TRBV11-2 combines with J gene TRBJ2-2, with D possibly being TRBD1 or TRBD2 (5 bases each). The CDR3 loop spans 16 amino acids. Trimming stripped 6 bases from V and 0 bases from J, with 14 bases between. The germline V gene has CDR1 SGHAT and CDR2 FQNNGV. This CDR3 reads CASRRPGTSNTGELFF. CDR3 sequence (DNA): TGTGCCAGCAGACGGCCCGGGACCTCGAACACCGGGGAGCTGTTTTTT.

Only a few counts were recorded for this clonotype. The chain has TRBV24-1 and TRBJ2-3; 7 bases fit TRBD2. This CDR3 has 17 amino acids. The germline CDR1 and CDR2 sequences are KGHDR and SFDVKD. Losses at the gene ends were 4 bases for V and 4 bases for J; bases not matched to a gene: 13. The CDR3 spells CATSDNFKREGPDTQYF. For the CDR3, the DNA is TGTGCCACCAGTGACAACTTCAAGCGGGAAGGTCCAGATACGCAGTATTTT.

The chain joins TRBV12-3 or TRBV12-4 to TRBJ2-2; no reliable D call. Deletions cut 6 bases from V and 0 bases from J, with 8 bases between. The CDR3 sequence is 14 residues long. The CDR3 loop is CASRVRANTGELFF. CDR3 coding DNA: TGTGCCAGCAGAGTCAGAGCGAACACCGGGGAGCTGTTTTTT.

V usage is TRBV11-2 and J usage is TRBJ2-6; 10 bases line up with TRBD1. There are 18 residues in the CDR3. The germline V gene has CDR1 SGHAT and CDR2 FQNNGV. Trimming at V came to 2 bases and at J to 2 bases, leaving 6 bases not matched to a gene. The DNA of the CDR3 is TGTGCCAGCAGCTTACTGGGACAGGGGCTTGCTGGGGCCAACGTCCTGACTTTC. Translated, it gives CASSLLGQGLAGANVLTF.

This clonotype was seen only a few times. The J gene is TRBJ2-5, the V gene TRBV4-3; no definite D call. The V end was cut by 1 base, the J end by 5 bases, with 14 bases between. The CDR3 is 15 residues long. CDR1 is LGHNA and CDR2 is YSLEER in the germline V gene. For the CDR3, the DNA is TGCGCCAGCAGCCAAGCGAGGAGAATAGGGGAGACCCAGTACTTC. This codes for CASSQARRIGETQYF.

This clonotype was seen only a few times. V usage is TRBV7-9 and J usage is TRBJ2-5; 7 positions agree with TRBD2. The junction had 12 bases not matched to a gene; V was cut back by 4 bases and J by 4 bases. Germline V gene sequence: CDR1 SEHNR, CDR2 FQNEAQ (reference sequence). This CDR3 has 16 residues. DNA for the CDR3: TGTGCCAGCAGCTCGGGGGGAACAAACCTGGGAGAGACCCAGTACTTC. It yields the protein CASSSGGTNLGETQYF.

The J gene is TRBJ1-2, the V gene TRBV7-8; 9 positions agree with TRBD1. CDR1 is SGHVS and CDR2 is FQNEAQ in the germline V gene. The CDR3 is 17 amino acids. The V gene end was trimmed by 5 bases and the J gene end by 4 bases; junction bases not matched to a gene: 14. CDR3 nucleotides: TGTGCCAGCAGCCAGCGGCCGGGACAGGGCTCGAGCTATGGCTACACCTTC. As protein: CASSQRPGQGSSYGYTF.